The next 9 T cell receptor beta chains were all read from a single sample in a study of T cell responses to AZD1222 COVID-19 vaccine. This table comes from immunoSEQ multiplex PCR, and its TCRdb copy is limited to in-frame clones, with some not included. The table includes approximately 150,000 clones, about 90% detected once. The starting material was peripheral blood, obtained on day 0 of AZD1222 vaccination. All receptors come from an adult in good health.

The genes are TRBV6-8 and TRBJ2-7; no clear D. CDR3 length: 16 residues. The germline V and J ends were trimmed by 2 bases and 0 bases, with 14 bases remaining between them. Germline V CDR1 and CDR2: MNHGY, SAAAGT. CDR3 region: CASSYRYQTPSYEQYF. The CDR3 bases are TGTGCCAGCAGTTACAGATATCAGACCCCCTCCTACGAGCAGTACTTC.

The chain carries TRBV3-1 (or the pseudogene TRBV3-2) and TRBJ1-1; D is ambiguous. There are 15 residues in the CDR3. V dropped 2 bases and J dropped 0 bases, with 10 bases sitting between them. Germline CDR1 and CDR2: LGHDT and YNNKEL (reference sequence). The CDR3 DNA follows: TGTGCCAGCAGCCAAAACGGACTGGTGAACACTGAAGCTTTCTTT. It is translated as CASSQNGLVNTEAFF.

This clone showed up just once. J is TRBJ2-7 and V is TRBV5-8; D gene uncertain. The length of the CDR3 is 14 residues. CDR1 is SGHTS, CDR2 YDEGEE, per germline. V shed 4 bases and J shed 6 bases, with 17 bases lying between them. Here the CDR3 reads CASSLDAYPLEQYF. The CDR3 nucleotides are TGTGCCAGCAGCCTCGACGCTTACCCCCTCGAGCAGTACTTC.

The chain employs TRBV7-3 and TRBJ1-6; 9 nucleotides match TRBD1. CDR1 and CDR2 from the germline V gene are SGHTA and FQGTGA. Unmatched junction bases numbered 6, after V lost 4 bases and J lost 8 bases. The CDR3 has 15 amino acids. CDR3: CASSSGTGTDSPLHF. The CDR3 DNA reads TGTGCCAGCAGCTCCGGGACAGGGACCGATTCACCCCTCCACTTT.

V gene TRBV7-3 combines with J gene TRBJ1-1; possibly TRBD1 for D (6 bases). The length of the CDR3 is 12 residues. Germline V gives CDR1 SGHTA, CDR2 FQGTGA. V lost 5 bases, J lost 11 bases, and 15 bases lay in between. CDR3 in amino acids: CASSPTTGSAFF. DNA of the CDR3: TGTGCCAGCAGCCCGACCACAGGGAGTGCTTTCTTT.

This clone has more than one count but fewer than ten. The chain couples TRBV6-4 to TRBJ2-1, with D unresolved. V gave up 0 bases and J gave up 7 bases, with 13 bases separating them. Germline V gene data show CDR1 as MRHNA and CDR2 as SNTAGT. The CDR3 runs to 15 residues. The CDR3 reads CASSDSSGIGNEQFF. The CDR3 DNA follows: TGTGCCAGCAGTGACTCGAGTGGGATAGGGAATGAGCAGTTCTTC.

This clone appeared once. The CDR3 nucleotides are TGCGCCAGCAGCCAAGAGTATAACAGGGCCGCGTACAATGAGCAGTTCTTC. Amino acids: CASSQEYNRAAYNEQFF. This chain uses TRBV4-3 with TRBJ2-1; the D gene is possibly TRBD1 (6 bases). Germline loops: CDR1 LGHNA, CDR2 YSLEER. CDR3 length equals 17 residues. V was shortened by 0 bases and J by 4 bases, with 16 bases between the two germline ends.

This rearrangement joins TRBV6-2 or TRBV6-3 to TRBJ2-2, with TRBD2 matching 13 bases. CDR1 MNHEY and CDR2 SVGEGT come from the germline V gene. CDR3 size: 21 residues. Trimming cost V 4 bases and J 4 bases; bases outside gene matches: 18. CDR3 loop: CASSSPFLTSGRGISTGELFF. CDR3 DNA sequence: TGTGCCAGCAGTTCGCCGTTCCTTACTAGCGGGAGGGGTATCAGCACCGGGGAGCTGTTTTTT.

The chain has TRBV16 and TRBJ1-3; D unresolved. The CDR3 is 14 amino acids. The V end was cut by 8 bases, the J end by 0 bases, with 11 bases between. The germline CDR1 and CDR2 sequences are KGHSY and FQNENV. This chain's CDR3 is CASRNPSSGNTIYF. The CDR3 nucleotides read TGTGCCAGCCGCAACCCTTCCTCTGGAAACACCATATATTTT.